The 6 T cell receptor beta chains in this list originate from one sample, sequenced in a study of T-cell reconstitution after alpha-beta-depleted transplantation in children. Using unique molecular identifiers, the investigators prepared the TCRbeta library. TCRdb fed the PCR reads into MiXCR, producing one record per CDR3 protein. The sample includes 700,000 to 850,000 distinct CDR3 sequences, 16% of them seen just once. Sequences were derived from PBMCs, mostly from graft donor cells, sampled 360 days after TCRalphabeta/CD19-depleted stem cell transplant. These receptors all stem from a male patient between 10 and 17 years old who had a stem cell transplant for acute lymphoblastic leukemia, so the T cells may come from the graft donor.

The J gene is TRBJ1-6, the V gene TRBV7-9, with D hard to call. This CDR3 has 15 residues. Trimming cost V 0 bases and J 7 bases, with 10 bases left between them. Germline V gene lookup returns CDR1 SEHNR and CDR2 FQNEAQ (reference sequence). CDR3 amino acids: CASSLAPVLNSPLHF. DNA for the CDR3: TGTGCCAGCAGCTTAGCCCCCGTTCTAAATTCACCCCTCCACTTT.

This clonotype was counted only a few times. The genes are TRBV11-3 and TRBJ1-5; perhaps TRBD1 as D (5 bases). Germline-derived CDR1 and CDR2 are SGHNT and YENEEA. CDR3 length: 16 residues. V shed 5 bases and J shed 3 bases, with 17 bases lying between them. The CDR3 DNA reads TGTGCCAGCAGCACACTACAGGTTACCTACAATCAGCCCCAGCATTTT. It yields the protein CASSTLQVTYNQPQHF.

This clonotype was recorded a few times. This chain links TRBV12-3 or TRBV12-4 with TRBJ2-7; D may be TRBD1 (7 bases). This CDR3 contains 16 residues. Trimming took 0 bases from V and 1 from J, leaving 13 bases between them. CDR3 amino acids: CASSLAKTGRSYEQYF. The CDR3 nucleotides read TGTGCCAGCAGTTTAGCTAAGACAGGGAGGTCCTACGAGCAGTACTTC.

The chain uses TRBV19 and TRBJ1-1; 9 positions match TRBD1. The J segment lost 1 base and the V segment lost 7 bases, leaving 13 bases of the junction unmatched. Germline CDR1 and CDR2: LNHDA and SQIVND (reference sequence). This CDR3 has 17 residues. The CDR3 sequence: CASKVTVTGGWNTEAFF. In DNA, the CDR3 is TGTGCCAGTAAGGTCACCGTGACAGGGGGATGGAACACTGAAGCTTTCTTT.

V gene TRBV6-2 or TRBV6-3 combines with J gene TRBJ2-5, with TRBD2 identical over 10 bases. J gave up 5 bases and V 6 bases, and 9 bases lay outside the gene matches. Germline V gene data show CDR1 as MNHEY and CDR2 as SVGEGT. This CDR3 has 15 residues. CDR3 sequence (DNA): TGTGCCAGCAGATCCAAGCGGGAGGGCCGGGAGACCCAGTACTTC. This translates into CASRSKREGRETQYF.

The chain uses TRBV5-1 and TRBJ1-2; D remains unclear. The CDR3 length is 13 residues. The ends were cut back, 2 bases at V and 6 bases at J, with 11 bases in the middle. Germline CDR1 and CDR2: SGHRS and YFSETQ. In nucleotides, the CDR3 is TGCGCCAGCAGCTTTCCGGGGATGGATGGCTACACCTTC. It codes for CASSFPGMDGYTF.